The rows below give T cell receptor beta chains drawn from one sample of a study of prognosis after radiotherapy for stage I lung cancer. Each CDR3 protein is one row after TCRdb ran MiXCR on the multiplex PCR reads. The profile covers 24,000 or so distinct CDR3 sequences, with around 40% appearing a single time and 20% to 25% taken by the ten largest. The sequencing used PBMCs, collected before or after stereotactic body radiation therapy (not recorded which). The receptors come from a donor at least 50 years old with non-small cell lung cancer. Both conserved end residues are part of each CDR3.

>TRBV10-2
CASSDYGTSGSKDTQYF
>TRBV6-1
CASSGGRATEAFF
>TRBV27
CASSATGSSVNTIYF
>TRBV6-1
CASSEPGLNSPLHF
>TRBV29-1
CSVGGTSGRAHEQFF
>TRBV28
CASSSQGTGVTDTQYF
>TRBV6-5
CASSYGQYLSGNEQFF
>TRBV2
CASSESGSYSPLHF
>TRBV12-3/TRBV12-4
CASSLDSTDTQYF
>TRBV28
CASSMRLGREEQYF
>TRBV19
CASSIPGQKETQYF
>TRBV7-2
CASSNRPDGGEETQYF
>TRBV30
CAWSVLDTSQSGANVLTF
>TRBV30
CAWSVGDAGWATNEKLFF
>TRBV20-1
CSALPGPAYQETQYF
>TRBV27
CASSIVGQVYTGELFF
>TRBV20-1
CSPPAGETNEQFF
>TRBV2
CASSLAALTDTQYF
>TRBV27
CASSSAGALGEQYF
>TRBV11-3
CASSLRDGIEKLFF
>TRBV6-2/TRBV6-3
CASSYSGEMAFYTF
>TRBV3-1
CASSQVLAGGRPTYEQYF
>TRBV5-1
CASSPTGRTDTGELFF
>TRBV5-4
CASSQPGLAGGRSETQYF
>TRBV9
CASSPPGTNQETQYF
>TRBV5-1
CASSPGGTGMNYGYTF
>TRBV6-1
CASSEAEGRGHGYTF
>TRBV28
CASSFSGVTYEQYF
>TRBV5-4
CASSRGQVRGQTQYF
>TRBV11-2
CASSTRTGSYEQYF
>TRBV6-2/TRBV6-3
CASCLHRQENSSEQYF
>TRBV5-1
CASRNLAGDSDTQYF
>TRBV20-1
CSARLGGETSNSPLHF
>TRBV20-1
CSARDGTHTQYTF
>TRBV29-1
CSLRDNSYEQYF
>TRBV7-9
CASSVGTGGNSPLHF
>TRBV28
CASSLFTGTGVSGRADTQYF
>TRBV27
CARSPRLLGHTQYF
>TRBV6-1
CASSEAEGAGTEAFF